This T cell receptor beta chain appears in the sequencing data of a study of T-cell memory formation after mild COVID-19. Overall study: Clustering of TCRs was largely donor specific.

TCRdb analysed the 5' RACE reads with MiXCR anew, one entry per CDR3 protein. The top ten clones hold around 12% of a sample with around 370,000 distinct CDR3 sequences, roughly 20% of them seen once. A remark on this clonotype: Its antigen is not identified.

Study-wide results and caveats: Contracting CD4+ clones lay largely in CM and EM, with CD8+ ones residing in EMRA. Contracting clones from day 15 to 85 showed balanced CD4/CD8; later expanders favored CD4+.

The CDR3 extends over 17 amino acids. Trimming removed 0 bases from V and 10 bases from J; junction bases left unmatched: 14. The germline V gene has CDR1 SGHAT and CDR2 FQNNGV. V is TRBV11-2 and J is TRBJ1-1; 10 bases agree with TRBD1. Specimen: PBMCs or a T cell subset sorted from them (not recorded which). The TCR sequence derives from an adult woman who had mild COVID-19 (a few samples of this study predate the infection). Cell type and time point are not known. CDR3 protein: CASSLDTGQGGTVGAFF. The CDR3 nucleotides are TGTGCCAGCAGCTTAGATACCGGACAGGGGGGGACGGTAGGAGCTTTCTTT.